This TCR beta chain was identified in a study of CD8+CD57+ T cells in acquired aplastic anemia. Study context: On average, sorted CD4+ and CD8+ cells gave 3 to 3.5 ug of DNA. Whole-study findings and limits: CD8+ Simpson's diversity did not differ significantly between patients and controls.

Patients selected for sequencing had displayed CD8+CD57+ cell expansion by flow cytometry. The patients all had a severe acquired aplastic anemia diagnosis. All patients were therapy-naive when blood was sampled. This clonotype appeared many times. Its antigen is currently unknown. The TCR beta profiling, which covered VDJ combination and CDR3 sequence, was carried out using genomic DNA as the template. TCRdb reprocessed the reads with MiXCR, giving one entry per CDR3 protein. This sample has some 160,000 distinct CDR3 sequences, with around half found just once. The TCR comes from a human donor with aplastic anemia. The sample consisted of sorted CD4+, CD8+, or CD8+CD57+ T cells (not recorded which) from PBMCs.

This CDR3 reads CASSAAGETEAFF. The CDR3 DNA reads as TGTGCCAGCAGCGCAGCCGGGGAGACTGAAGCTTTCTTT. This chain connects TRBV3-1 to TRBJ1-1; D gene ambiguous. CDR3 length: 13 amino acids. CDR1 and CDR2 from the germline V gene are LGHDT and YNNKEL (reference sequence). V lost 5 bases to trimming and J lost 5 bases, with 12 bases between them.